This T cell receptor beta chain was identified during a study of patients and donors after allogeneic stem cell transplantation. The germline V gene has CDR1 MNHEY and CDR2 SMNVEV (reference sequence). The trim removed 6 bases at V and 0 bases at J, leaving 2 bases unmatched. The length of the CDR3 is 14 residues. TCRdb independently ran MiXCR on the RT-PCR reads; one entry per CDR3 protein. The data contain roughly 230,000 distinct CDR3 sequences, roughly 13% of them seen just once; the ten biggest clones take up around 10%. Sequencing was carried out using blood, either unsorted or a sorted T cell fraction (not recorded which). This TCR came from a human donor who was either an allogeneic HSCT recipient or a stem cell or donor lymphocyte infusion donor (not recorded which). It is not recorded whose cells these are; they may come from a transplant donor. This chain links TRBV27 with TRBJ2-7, with 10 nucleotides matching TRBD2. DNA for the CDR3: TGTGCCAGCAGGCCTAGCGGGAGCTCCTACGAGCAGTACTTC. It codes for CASRPSGSSYEQYF.